These 11 T cell receptor beta chains originate from one sample sequenced in a study of cytomegalovirus exposure and HLA in healthy donors. Profiled with immunoSEQ multiplex PCR; TCRdb holds only in-frame clones, not every one. The sample consists of 220,000 or so clones, around 87% of them appearing once. The sequenced material came from PBMCs. The receptors stem from a woman younger than 30 in good health and CMV-seropositive.

The chain combines TRBV5-4 with TRBJ2-7; 14 nucleotides agree with TRBD2. The CDR3 extends over 16 amino acids. CDR1 is SGHNT, CDR2 YYREEE, per germline (reference sequence). J lost 3 bases, V lost 5 bases, and 7 bases had no gene match. In DNA form, the CDR3 reads TGTGCCAGCAGTAGTGGGACTAGCGGGGGATTCTACGAGCAGTACTTC. Residues: CASSSGTSGGFYEQYF.

This rearrangement joins TRBV2 to TRBJ1-4; tentative D call: TRBD1 (6 bases). V gave up 7 bases and J gave up 5 bases, with 17 bases separating them. The CDR3 contains 15 residues. Germline values: CDR1 SNHLY, CDR2 FYNNEI. CDR3 DNA sequence: TGTGCCAGCACCACGCGGGGGGGCCCCAATGAAAAACTGTTTTTT. Its protein product is CASTTRGGPNEKLFF. Full variable domain (rest looked up from reference TRBV2 and TRBJ1-4): EPEVTQTPSHQVTQMGQEVILRCVPISNHLYFYWYRQILGQKVEFLVSFYNNEISEKSEIFDDQFSVERPDGSNFTLKIRSTKLEDSAMYFCASTTRGGPNEKLFFGSGTQLSVL.

The V call is TRBV27, the J call TRBJ2-7, with D unresolved. Germline V gives CDR1 MNHEY, CDR2 SMNVEV (reference sequence). V was pared by 4 bases and J by 2 bases, with 6 bases between. The CDR3 runs 12 residues. The CDR3 protein is CASSSTTYEQYF. CDR3 sequence (DNA): TGTGCCAGCAGTTCGACAACCTACGAGCAGTACTTC.

This clone was picked up one time. CDR3 sequence: CASSGQGKETQYF. The CDR3 nucleotides are TGTGCCAGCAGCGGGCAGGGGAAAGAGACCCAGTACTTC. This chain links TRBV6-6 with TRBJ2-5; the D gene is possibly TRBD1 (6 bases). The CDR3 sequence is 13 residues long. CDR1 and CDR2 (germline): MNHNY, SVGAGI (reference sequence). The V end was cut by 6 bases, the J end by 3 bases, with 11 bases between.

This chain joins TRBV6-5 and TRBJ2-3; D gene unclear. Trimming removed 4 bases at V and 4 bases at J, with 6 bases between. Germline V gene lookup returns CDR1 MNHEY and CDR2 SVGAGI. This CDR3 is 12 amino acids long. The CDR3 is CASSSGSDTQYF. Written as DNA, the CDR3 is TGTGCCAGCAGTTCAGGTTCAGATACGCAGTATTTT.

The chain couples TRBV29-1 to TRBJ2-1, with 9 bases aligning to TRBD2. The CDR3 contains 13 residues. The J segment lost 5 bases and the V segment lost 4 bases, leaving 3 bases of the junction unmatched. Germline CDR1 is SQVTM and CDR2 is ANQGSEA. CDR3 sequence: CSVVPSGDNEQFF. The CDR3 DNA is TGCAGCGTTGTGCCTAGCGGGGACAATGAGCAGTTCTTC.

The J gene is TRBJ2-5, the V gene TRBV23-1; D unclear. TRBV23-1 is an ORF, and what it does is uncertain. The CDR3 totals 17 residues. V gave up 2 bases and J gave up 5 bases, with 21 bases separating them. The CDR3 bases are TGCGCCAGCAGTCAAAATGTACCCCCGGGTGATAGGGAGACCCAGTACTTC. As protein: CASSQNVPPGDRETQYF.

The chain employs TRBV4-1 and TRBJ2-3, with D possibly matching TRBD1 (5 bases). Germline-derived CDR1 and CDR2 are MGHRA and YSYEKL. CDR3 size: 13 residues. The ends were cut back, 5 bases at V and 3 bases at J, with 9 bases in the middle. CDR3 in amino acids: CASSGYRTDTQYF. CDR3 coding DNA: TGCGCCAGCAGCGGGTACAGGACAGATACGCAGTATTTT.

This clone appeared a single time. The CDR3 DNA is TGCGCCAGCAGTCGGGGGACAGGGTGGGCGGGAGGGACGGGAGATACGCAGTATTTT. Translation gives CASSRGTGWAGGTGDTQYF. This chain uses TRBV23-1 with TRBJ2-3, with D possibly called TRBD1 or TRBD2 (9 bases each). TRBV23-1 belongs to the ORF category, with a function that is uncertain. V was trimmed by 4 bases and J by 5 bases, leaving 28 bases between them. This CDR3 is 19 amino acids long.

This chain connects TRBV27 to TRBJ1-4; TRBD1 matches at 11 bases. The V gene end was trimmed by 0 bases and the J gene end by 4 bases; junction bases not matched to a gene: 13. The CDR3 runs 20 residues. Germline loops: CDR1 MNHEY, CDR2 SMNVEV (reference sequence). The CDR3 is CASSLSSRTGGGSFNEKLFF. As DNA, the CDR3 is TGTGCCAGCAGTTTATCGAGTCGGACAGGGGGCGGTAGTTTTAATGAAAAACTGTTTTTT.

The CDR3: CAIVDLAGGSYEQYF. In DNA, the CDR3 is TGTGCCATAGTCGATCTAGCGGGAGGATCCTACGAGCAGTACTTC. The V call is TRBV28, the J call TRBJ2-7; 11 positions match TRBD2. The CDR3 covers 15 residues. The J segment lost 1 base and the V segment lost 10 bases, leaving 9 bases of the junction unmatched. CDR1 and CDR2 (germline): MDHEN, SYDVKM.